The clone carrying this TCR beta chain has a count of ten or more. Its antigen is as yet unknown. This specimen belongs to a study of spatial heterogeneity in lung cancer. Study-wide background: Alpha-chain sequences were detected in numbers that were consistently lower than beta-chain sequences. Study-wide findings and caveats: It was found that expanded intratumoral alpha and beta TCR counts tracked tumor mutation counts.

Sample time point: sample taken at primary tumor resection. TCRdb re-called the 5' RACE reads with MiXCR, one entry per CDR3 protein. Found here are about 100,000 distinct CDR3 sequences, roughly 4.5% of them singletons; the top ten hold about 20%. The length of the CDR3 is 14 residues. Trimming stripped 5 bases from V and 1 base from J, with 8 bases between. The chain has TRBV12-3 or TRBV12-4 and TRBJ2-2; the D is unclear. The sequenced sample was lung tumor tissue, obtained at surgery. The receptor was isolated from a male donor with early-stage non-small cell lung cancer. This chain's CDR3 is CASSDTLNTGELFF. The CDR3 DNA reads TGTGCCAGCAGTGATACATTGAACACCGGGGAGCTGTTTTTT.